This T cell receptor beta chain was retrieved from a study of CD8+ T cells in alopecia areata. Extraction and reverse transcription of RNA yielded cDNA as the sequencing template. Using immunoSEQ multiplex PCR, the repertoire was profiled, and TCRdb retains in-frame clones only, with some absent. Of 200,000 or so clones in the sample, 40% to 45% were seen once. Treatment given: oral pan-JAK inhibitor, 5-10 mg twice daily. This clone has more than one count but fewer than ten. Trimming removed 1 base from V and 3 bases from J, with 17 bases in between. Germline values: CDR1 SGHRS, CDR2 YFSETQ. The CDR3 sequence is 16 residues long.

The rearrangement uses TRBV5-1 and TRBJ2-7, with D possibly being TRBD2 (5 bases). Specimen: CD4+ T cells sorted from blood, collected at approximately week 39, from a patient treated with tofacitinib. This receptor was identified in a human donor with alopecia areata. The DNA of the CDR3 is TGCGCCAGCAGCTTGTCGGCTATTCCGGGGAACTACGAGCAGTACTTC. Protein sequence: CASSLSAIPGNYEQYF.